This TCR beta chain was recovered during a study of T cell changes during pregnancy in multiple sclerosis. This clone turned up a few times. Sequenced by immunoSEQ multiplex PCR; TCRdb stores in-frame clones only, minus some. The table shows approximately 44,000 clones, with approximately 92% occurring only once. This TCR was sampled from a female donor with multiple sclerosis, enrolled in a pregnancy study. This sample comprised CD4+ T cells from peripheral blood mononuclear cells, obtained in the first trimester of pregnancy.

The CDR3 is CATDGENYGYTF. The CDR3 bases are TGTGCGACCGATGGGGAGAACTATGGCTACACCTTC. The chain links TRBV25-1 to TRBJ1-2; D remains unclear. This CDR3 is built from 12 residues. Germline V gives CDR1 MGHDK, CDR2 SYGVNS.